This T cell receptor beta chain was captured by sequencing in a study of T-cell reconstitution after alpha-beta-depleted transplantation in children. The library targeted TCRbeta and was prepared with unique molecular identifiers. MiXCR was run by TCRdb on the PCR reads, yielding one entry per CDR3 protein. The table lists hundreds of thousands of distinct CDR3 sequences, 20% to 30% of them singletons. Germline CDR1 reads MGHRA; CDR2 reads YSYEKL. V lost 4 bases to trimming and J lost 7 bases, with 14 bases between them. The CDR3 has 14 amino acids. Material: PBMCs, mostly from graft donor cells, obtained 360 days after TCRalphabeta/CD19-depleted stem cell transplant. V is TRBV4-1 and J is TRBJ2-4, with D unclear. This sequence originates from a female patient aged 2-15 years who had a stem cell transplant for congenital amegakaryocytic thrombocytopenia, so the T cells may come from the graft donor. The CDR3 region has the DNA TGCGCCAGCAGCCTCGAGTGGTTAGCCAACATTCAGTACTTC. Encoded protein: CASSLEWLANIQYF.